This TCR beta chain was sequenced for a study of Graves' ophthalmopathy and Graves' hyperthyroidism. Broader study findings: Researchers report that a 13-signature model separated ophthalmopathy from stable hyperthyroidism, posting around 86% sensitivity and less than 82% specificity.

Included hyperthyroidism patients were aged 18 to 65 and newly diagnosed (under 2 months' duration). V was clipped by 0 bases and J by 7 bases, with 7 bases between them. Germline CDR1 reads SEHNR; CDR2 reads FQNEAQ (reference sequence). The CDR3 is 12 residues long. This clonotype occurred a few times. Antigen: not known. Transcripts of RNA were the source for amplifying TCR beta CDR3 regions. RT-PCR with HTBI primers came first, then second-round multiplex PCR. TCRdb recomputed calls from the multiplex PCR reads with MiXCR, one row per CDR3 protein. This sample has a few hundred thousand distinct CDR3 sequences, with about 40% found just once.

The sequence was collected from an adult man with Graves' hyperthyroidism. The chain couples TRBV7-9 to TRBJ2-7; D unresolved. Input material: peripheral blood or thyroid tissue (not recorded which). CDR3 nucleotides: TGTGCCAGCAGCTTAGCGTGGTCAGAGCAGTACTTC. Amino acid sequence: CASSLAWSEQYF.